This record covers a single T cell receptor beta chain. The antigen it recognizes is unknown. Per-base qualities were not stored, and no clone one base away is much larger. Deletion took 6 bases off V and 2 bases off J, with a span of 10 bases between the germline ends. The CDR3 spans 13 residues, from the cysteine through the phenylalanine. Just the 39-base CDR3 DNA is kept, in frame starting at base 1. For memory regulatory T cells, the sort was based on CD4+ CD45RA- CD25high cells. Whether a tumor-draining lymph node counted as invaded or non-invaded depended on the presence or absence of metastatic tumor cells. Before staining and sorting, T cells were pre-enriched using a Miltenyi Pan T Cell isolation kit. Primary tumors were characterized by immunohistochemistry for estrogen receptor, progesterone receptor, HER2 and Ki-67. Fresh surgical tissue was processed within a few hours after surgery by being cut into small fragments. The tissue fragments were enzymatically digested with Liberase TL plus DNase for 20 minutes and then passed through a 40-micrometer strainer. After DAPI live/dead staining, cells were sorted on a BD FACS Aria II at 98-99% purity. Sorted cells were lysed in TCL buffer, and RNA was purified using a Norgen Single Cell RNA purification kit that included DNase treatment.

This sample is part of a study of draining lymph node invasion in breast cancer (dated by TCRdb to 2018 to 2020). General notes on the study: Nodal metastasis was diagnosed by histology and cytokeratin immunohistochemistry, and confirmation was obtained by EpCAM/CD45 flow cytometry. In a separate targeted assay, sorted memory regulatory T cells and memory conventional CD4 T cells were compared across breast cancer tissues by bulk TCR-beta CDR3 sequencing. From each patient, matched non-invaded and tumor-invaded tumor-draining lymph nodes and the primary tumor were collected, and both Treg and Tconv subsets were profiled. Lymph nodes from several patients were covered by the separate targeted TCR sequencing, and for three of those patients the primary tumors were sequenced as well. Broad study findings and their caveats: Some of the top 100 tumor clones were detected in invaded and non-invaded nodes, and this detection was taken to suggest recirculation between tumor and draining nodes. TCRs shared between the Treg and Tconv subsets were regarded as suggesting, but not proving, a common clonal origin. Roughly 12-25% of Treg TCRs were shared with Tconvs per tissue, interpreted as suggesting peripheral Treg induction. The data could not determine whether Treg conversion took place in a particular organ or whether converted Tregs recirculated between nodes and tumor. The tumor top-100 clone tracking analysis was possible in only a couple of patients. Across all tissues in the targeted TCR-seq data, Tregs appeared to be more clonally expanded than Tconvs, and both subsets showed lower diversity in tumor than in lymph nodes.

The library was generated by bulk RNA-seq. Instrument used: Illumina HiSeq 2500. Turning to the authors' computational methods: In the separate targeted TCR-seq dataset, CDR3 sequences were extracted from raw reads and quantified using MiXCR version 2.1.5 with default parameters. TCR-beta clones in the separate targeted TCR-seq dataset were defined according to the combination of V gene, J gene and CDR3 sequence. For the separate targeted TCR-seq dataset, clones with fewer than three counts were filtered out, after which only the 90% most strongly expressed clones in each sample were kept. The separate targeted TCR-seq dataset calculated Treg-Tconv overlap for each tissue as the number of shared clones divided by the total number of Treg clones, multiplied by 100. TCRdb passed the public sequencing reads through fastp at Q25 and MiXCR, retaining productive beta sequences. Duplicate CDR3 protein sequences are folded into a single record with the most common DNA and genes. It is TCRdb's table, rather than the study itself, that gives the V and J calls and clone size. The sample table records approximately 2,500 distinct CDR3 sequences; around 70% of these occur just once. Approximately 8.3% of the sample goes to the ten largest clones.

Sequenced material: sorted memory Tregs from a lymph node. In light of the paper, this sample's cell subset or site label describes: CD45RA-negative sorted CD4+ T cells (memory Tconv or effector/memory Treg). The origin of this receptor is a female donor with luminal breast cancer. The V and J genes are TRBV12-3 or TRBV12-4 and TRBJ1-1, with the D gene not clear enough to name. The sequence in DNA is TGTGCCAGCAGACGACTTCTAAACACTGAAGCTTTCTTT. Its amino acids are CASRRLLNTEAFF.